This TCR beta chain emerged from a study of technical replicates of blood from a handful of donors. Clones were sequenced by immunoSEQ multiplex PCR, and TCRdb holds only the in-frame ones, with some missing. The profile shows 50,000 to 65,000 clones, more than 85% of them singletons. The count of this clone is one. V was pared by 0 bases and J by 0 bases, with 9 bases between. CDR3 length: 15 residues. CDR1 and CDR2 from the germline V gene are MNHEY and SVGAGI. The sample comprised PBMCs. The genes are TRBV6-5 and TRBJ2-7; a weak D match, TRBD1 (5 bases). The receptor was isolated from a human donor in good health. Some clones in this sample may be carry-over from other donors' samples. CDR3 nucleotides: TGTGCCAGCAGTTACTCTAGGACACACTCCTACGAGCAGTACTTC. Protein: CASSYSRTHSYEQYF.